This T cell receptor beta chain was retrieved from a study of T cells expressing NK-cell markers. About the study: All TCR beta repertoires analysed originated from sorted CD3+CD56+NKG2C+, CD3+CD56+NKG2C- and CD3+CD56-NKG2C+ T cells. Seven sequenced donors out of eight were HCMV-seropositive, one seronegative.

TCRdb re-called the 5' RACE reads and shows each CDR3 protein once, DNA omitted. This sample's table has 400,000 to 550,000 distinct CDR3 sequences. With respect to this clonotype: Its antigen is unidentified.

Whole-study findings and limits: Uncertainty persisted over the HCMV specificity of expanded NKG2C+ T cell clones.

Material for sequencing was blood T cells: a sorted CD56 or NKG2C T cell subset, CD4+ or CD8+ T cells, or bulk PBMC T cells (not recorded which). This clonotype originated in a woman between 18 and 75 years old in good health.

CDR3 protein: CASSVPPPNNEQFF. The chain recombines TRBV9 with TRBJ2-1. The germline V gene has CDR1 SGDLS and CDR2 YYNGEE. The CDR3 length is 14 residues.